The rows below give T cell receptor beta chains drawn from one sample of a study of cytomegalovirus exposure and HLA in healthy donors. TCRdb's table, derived via immunoSEQ multiplex PCR, lists solely in-frame clones and lacks some. The sample shows over 150,000 clones, approximately 70% of them seen only once. The sample consisted of PBMCs. These receptors were taken from a woman younger than 45 in good health and CMV-seropositive. CDR3s include the opening cysteine and the closing phenylalanine or tryptophan. Each record gives: clone size, V gene, J gene, CDR3 protein. Clone size is stated in some rows and not others, as once, few, many or a class when expanded.

>-|TRBV6-5|TRBJ2-5
CASTEGVNRKTQYF
>-|TRBV9|TRBJ2-2
CASSVGRNTGELFF
>-|TRBV28|TRBJ2-1
CASSDDRDSYNEQFF
>few|TRBV15|TRBJ2-3
CATSSEGPGQGGDTQYF
>-|TRBV12-2|TRBJ2-1
CASRPTFASGSNNEQFF
>-|TRBV4-2|TRBJ2-4
CASSQDPVGLGVGIQYF
>-|TRBV2|TRBJ1-2
CAAGTANYGYTF
>-|TRBV12-5|TRBJ2-2
CASGLIGLQNTGELFF
>few|TRBV5-1|TRBJ1-6
CASSPGTGRLHF
>-|TRBV27|TRBJ1-5
CASSLRSNQPQHF
>-|TRBV2|TRBJ2-5
CASSTGGKETQYF
>-|TRBV18|TRBJ2-5
CASSPSQETQYF
>-|TRBV4-1|TRBJ2-7
CASSQLDRASYEQYF
>once|TRBV28|TRBJ2-3
CASSLLRTDTQYF
>once|TRBV28|TRBJ2-7
CASSLGGSSYEQYF
>-|TRBV7-9|TRBJ1-5
CSSSLVIGGNNQPQHF
>-|TRBV5-8|TRBJ2-7
CASSTRDFPGYEQYF
>once|TRBV9|TRBJ2-5
CASSFTGLAVEETQYF
>-|TRBV2|TRBJ2-6
CASRRGRTSGANVLTF
>once|TRBV19|TRBJ2-7
CASSIGPAVDYEQYF
>-|TRBV5-1|TRBJ2-1
CASSVGLADNNEQFF
>-|TRBV19|TRBJ1-4
CASSLDRPEDEKLFF
>-|TRBV28|TRBJ1-2
CASVLAAIGQGGGYTF
>once|TRBV28|TRBJ1-1
CASSSHRGRNTEAFF
>-|TRBV27|TRBJ2-1
CASSPRGGEQFF
>-|TRBV7-8|TRBJ1-4
CASSDKPGGSGEKLFF
>-|TRBV28|TRBJ1-2
CATTGTGGGKTNYGYTF
>few|TRBV5-1|TRBJ2-3
CASSLGTASSTDTQYF
>few|TRBV28|TRBJ1-6
CASSLETGGSPLHF